The entry that follows covers one TCR beta chain sequence. The data were taken from a study of control samples from healthy donors and cancer patients. V was shortened by 1 base and J by 0 bases, with 14 bases between the two germline ends. This CDR3 has 17 residues. Germline V gene lookup returns CDR1 SGHTA and CDR2 FQGNSA. Profiling relied on immunoSEQ multiplex PCR, and the TCRdb table lists in-frame clones only, not all of them. This table holds about 7,400 clones, more than 70% found once. What was sequenced was PBMCs. This receptor was taken from a man in his sixties or seventies with lung cancer. The rearrangement links TRBV7-2 to TRBJ2-3; maybe TRBD2 (7 bases). CDR3 in DNA: TGTGCCAGCAGCTTAGTAAGCGGGACACCTAGCACAGATACGCAGTATTTT. It codes for CASSLVSGTPSTDTQYF.